These 28 T cell receptor beta chains originate from one sample sequenced in a study of hypomethylating agent response in myelodysplastic syndrome. Profiling relied on immunoSEQ multiplex PCR, and the TCRdb table lists in-frame clones only, not all of them. The sample lists around 5,700 clones, approximately 91% occurring once. Sequences were derived from bone marrow, sampled before or after starting hypomethylating agent treatment for myelodysplastic syndrome (not recorded which). These receptor sequences come from a human donor with myelodysplastic syndrome.

The gene calls are TRBV5-6 and TRBJ1-1; a possible D gene is TRBD1 (6 bases). V lost 2 bases to trimming and J lost 2 bases, with 10 bases between them. Looked up from germline, CDR1 is SGHDT and CDR2 is YYEEEE. The CDR3 extends over 14 amino acids. The CDR3 DNA is TGTGCCAGCAGCTTCAGGGGTTTTAACACTGAAGCTTTCTTT. Residues: CASSFRGFNTEAFF.

This clone was observed a single time. The V and J genes are TRBV19 and TRBJ1-1; possible D gene TRBD1, 6 bases. V shed 5 bases and J shed 3 bases, with 16 bases lying between them. CDR3 size: 15 residues. The V gene's germline CDR1 is LNHDA and CDR2 SQIVND (reference sequence). CDR3 region: CASSSATDSYTEAFF. In nucleotides, the CDR3 is TGTGCCAGTAGTTCCGCAACGGACAGCTACACTGAAGCTTTCTTT.

This clone was found once. This chain links TRBV2 with TRBJ1-1, with D unresolved. Germline CDR1 SNHLY, CDR2 FYNNEI. This CDR3 is built from 14 residues. V gave up 4 bases and J gave up 0 bases, with 9 bases separating them. As DNA, the CDR3 is TGTGCCAGCAGTGTGCTGGAAATGAACACTGAAGCTTTCTTT. It encodes CASSVLEMNTEAFF.

The chain has TRBV5-1 and TRBJ2-3; possibly TRBD2 for D (5 bases). The CDR3 consists of 13 residues. Germline V gene lookup returns CDR1 SGHRS and CDR2 YFSETQ. With 1 base removed from V and 6 bases from J, the gap between germline ends came to 9 bases. The CDR3 nucleotides are TGCGCCAGCAGCTTGCGAGCGGAGGATACGCAGTATTTT. Translated, it gives CASSLRAEDTQYF. The variable domain in full, completed from reference TRBV5-1 and TRBJ2-3, reads KAGVTQTPRYLIKTRGQQVTLSCSPISGHRSVSWYQQTPGQGLQFLFEYFSETQRNKGNFPGRFSGRQFSNSRSEMNVSTLELGDSALYLCASSLRAEDTQYFGPGTRLTVL.

The chain combines TRBV10-2 with TRBJ1-1; D uncertain. The V end was cut by 4 bases, the J end by 1 base, with 13 bases between. Looked up from germline, CDR1 is WSHSY and CDR2 is SAAADI. The CDR3 contains 15 residues. CDR3 sequence: CASSAGLVGNTEAFF. The CDR3 region has the DNA TGCGCCAGCAGTGCTGGATTAGTAGGGAACACTGAAGCTTTCTTT.

J is TRBJ1-2 and V is TRBV6-1, with D possibly matching TRBD1 (6 bases). Germline CDR1 reads MNHNS; CDR2 reads SASEGT. Trimming pared 4 bases from V and 3 bases from J, leaving 12 bases between. This CDR3 comprises 14 residues. The DNA of the CDR3 is TGTGCCAGCAGTGTTAACAGGGTAGACTATGGCTACACCTTC. It is translated as CASSVNRVDYGYTF.

The chain couples TRBV6-6 to TRBJ1-1; the D gene is possibly TRBD1 (5 bases). The CDR3 is 15 amino acids. V gave up 8 bases and J gave up 0 bases, with 16 bases separating them. Germline lookup yields CDR1 MNHNY and CDR2 SVGAGI (reference sequence). Here the CDR3 reads CASDGWEGLNTEAFF. CDR3 coding DNA: TGTGCCAGCGACGGCTGGGAGGGGCTGAACACTGAAGCTTTCTTT.

The chain is built from TRBV4-2 and TRBJ1-1; possible D gene TRBD1, 5 bases. The CDR3 length is 14 residues. Trimming removed 0 bases at V and 4 bases at J, with 9 bases between. The germline CDR1 and CDR2 sequences are LGHNA and YNFKEQ. As DNA, the CDR3 is TGTGCCAGCAGCCAAGATCACGGGGGCACTGAAGCTTTCTTT. This encodes CASSQDHGGTEAFF.

The genes are TRBV6-6 and TRBJ2-1; D is ambiguous. Germline CDR1 reads MNHNY; CDR2 reads SVGAGI (reference sequence). The CDR3 consists of 13 residues. V gave up 11 bases and J gave up 9 bases, with 20 bases separating them. The chain's CDR3 is CASQETHMGEQFF. The CDR3 DNA reads TGTGCCTCCCAAGAAACACACATGGGTGAGCAGTTCTTC.

This chain links TRBV6-1 with TRBJ1-1; maybe TRBD1 (5 bases). Deletions cut 3 bases from V and 4 bases from J, with 12 bases between. The CDR3 covers 14 residues. Per the germline V gene, CDR1 is MNHNS and CDR2 is SASEGT. DNA of the CDR3: TGTGCCAGCAGTGAGAGGGGATATGGCACTGAAGCTTTCTTT. It specifies CASSERGYGTEAFF.

This clone was seen a single time. The chain couples TRBV5-8 to TRBJ2-7, with a possible D match to TRBD2 (5 bases). Germline V gene lookup returns CDR1 SGHTS and CDR2 YDEGEE. Trimming stripped 4 bases from V and 7 bases from J, with 12 bases between. This CDR3 has 12 amino acids. The CDR3 bases are TGTGCCAGCAGCATGAGGGTGGGAGAGCAGTACGTC. The encoded protein is CASSMRVGEQYV.

The chain uses TRBV9 and TRBJ2-7, with D possibly matching TRBD2 (6 bases). The germline V gene has CDR1 SGDLS and CDR2 YYNGEE. The CDR3 extends over 14 amino acids. Trimming took off 0 bases at V and 2 bases at J, with 9 bases between the two ends. The CDR3 reads CASSVGGGPYEQYF. For the CDR3, the DNA is TGTGCCAGCAGCGTAGGGGGAGGACCCTACGAGCAGTACTTC.

The rearrangement links TRBV10-2 to TRBJ1-6, with a weak D call TRBD1 (5 bases). Germline assignment: CDR1 WSHSY and CDR2 SAAADI. Trimming pared 6 bases from V and 5 bases from J, leaving 11 bases between. This CDR3 comprises 14 residues. The CDR3 DNA reads TGCGCCAGCAGAGAGACAGCTAATAATTCACCCCTCCACTTT. Translated: CASRETANNSPLHF.

In nucleotides, the CDR3 is TGTGCCTGGAACGGTGACGCTAATGAAAAACTGTTTTTT. Amino acid sequence: CAWNGDANEKLFF. The V call is TRBV30, the J call TRBJ1-4; D gene uncertain. Germline V gene sequence: CDR1 GTSNPN, CDR2 SVGIG (reference sequence). Trimming shortened V by 4 bases and J by 3 bases, and 9 bases separated the two germline ends. This CDR3 has 13 amino acids.

V is TRBV9 and J is TRBJ1-2; 7 nucleotides agree with TRBD1. The V gene end was trimmed by 3 bases and the J gene end by 7 bases; junction bases not matched to a gene: 6. CDR3 length equals 13 residues. Looked up from germline, CDR1 is SGDLS and CDR2 is YYNGEE. As DNA, the CDR3 is TGTGCCAGCAGCGAAATTACAGGGGTTGGCTACACCTTC. This codes for CASSEITGVGYTF.

This chain uses TRBV6-1 with TRBJ1-5, with D perhaps TRBD1 (6 bases). Between the trimmed V and J ends, which lost 6 bases and 7 bases, there was a span of 13 bases. The CDR3 has 13 amino acids. Germline V gives CDR1 MNHNS, CDR2 SASEGT. The CDR3 reads CASRGGRRQPQHF. CDR3 coding DNA: TGTGCCAGCAGAGGGGGGCGCAGACAGCCCCAGCATTTT.

The rearrangement joins TRBV19 to TRBJ1-1, with 9 bases lining up with TRBD1. V lost 7 bases to trimming and J lost 0 bases; unmatched junction nucleotides: 3. This CDR3 is built from 14 residues. Per germline, CDR1 LNHDA and CDR2 SQIVND (reference sequence). The DNA of the CDR3 is TGTGCCAGTACCTGGACAGGGGTGAACACTGAAGCTTTCTTT. Amino acid sequence: CASTWTGVNTEAFF.

The V call is TRBV5-1, the J call TRBJ1-1; a weak D match, TRBD1 (6 bases). The V end lost 2 bases, the J end lost 1 base, and 15 bases lay between the germline ends. This CDR3 has 16 residues. CDR1 SGHRS and CDR2 YFSETQ come from the germline V gene. CDR3 loop: CASSFNPGAGNTEAFF. The CDR3 nucleotides are TGCGCCAGCAGCTTCAATCCGGGGGCTGGGAACACTGAAGCTTTCTTT. The whole variable domain, filled in from reference TRBV5-1 and TRBJ1-1, reads KAGVTQTPRYLIKTRGQQVTLSCSPISGHRSVSWYQQTPGQGLQFLFEYFSETQRNKGNFPGRFSGRQFSNSRSEMNVSTLELGDSALYLCASSFNPGAGNTEAFFGQGTRLTVV.

This chain uses TRBV5-6 with TRBJ2-4; tentative D call: TRBD2 (5 bases). V gave up 5 bases and J gave up 1 base, with 13 bases separating them. The CDR3 spans 15 residues. The germline CDR1 and CDR2 sequences are SGHDT and YYEEEE. CDR3: CASSRRRTAKNIQYF. The CDR3 bases are TGTGCCAGCAGTAGAAGGCGGACTGCCAAAAACATTCAGTACTTC.

This chain uses TRBV7-2 with TRBJ1-2, with D hard to call. V was pared by 5 bases and J by 2 bases, with 15 bases between. Per germline, CDR1 SGHTA and CDR2 FQGNSA. This CDR3 is built from 15 residues. The CDR3 DNA reads as TGTGCCAGCAGCGTATACCCGGGAGCCAACTATGGCTACACCTTC. Amino acid sequence: CASSVYPGANYGYTF.

This clone has only one observation. This chain joins TRBV6-1 and TRBJ1-4; tentative D call: TRBD1 (5 bases). V lost 1 base to trimming and J lost 8 bases, with 14 bases between them. In germline, CDR1 is MNHNS, CDR2 SASEGT. This CDR3 comprises 15 residues. The chain's CDR3 is CASSEGGFGGEKLFF. Here the CDR3 DNA reads TGTGCCAGCAGTGAAGGGGGCTTTGGAGGGGAAAAACTGTTTTTT.

The chain uses TRBV15 and TRBJ2-1, with D perhaps matching TRBD1 (6 bases). Between the trimmed V and J ends, which lost 0 bases and 6 bases, there was a span of 12 bases. Germline V gene sequence: CDR1 LNHNV, CDR2 YYDKDF (reference sequence). The CDR3 totals 15 residues. The CDR3 sequence is CATSREQLGGNEQFF. The CDR3, as DNA: TGTGCCACCAGCAGAGAACAGCTAGGGGGCAATGAGCAGTTCTTC.

The CDR3: CASSVAASSPYEQYF. Written as DNA, the CDR3 is TGTGCCAGCAGCGTAGCGGCTAGTTCCCCCTACGAGCAGTACTTC. The V gene is TRBV9, the J gene TRBJ2-7; D is unclear. Per germline, CDR1 SGDLS and CDR2 YYNGEE. V dropped 0 bases and J dropped 2 bases, with 12 bases sitting between them. This CDR3 comprises 15 residues.

The CDR3 DNA sequence: TGTGCCAGCAGCGTAAAGTCGGTGGACAGGGACGCAGATACGCAGTATTTT. Translated: CASSVKSVDRDADTQYF. The chain is built from TRBV9 and TRBJ2-3; TRBD1 matches at 8 bases. With V trimmed by 1 base and J by 4 bases, 11 bases remained unmatched. The germline V gene has CDR1 SGDLS and CDR2 YYNGEE. The CDR3 loop spans 17 amino acids.

This clone was detected a few times. V is TRBV9 and J is TRBJ1-2; no reliable D call. The germline CDR1 and CDR2 sequences are SGDLS and YYNGEE. CDR3 size: 14 residues. The V end lost 3 bases, the J end lost 0 bases, and 9 bases lay between the germline ends. Here the CDR3 DNA reads TGTGCCAGCAGCGCCGACGGGACTAACTATGGCTACACCTTC. It is translated as CASSADGTNYGYTF.

This clone is labeled hyperexpanded. The chain combines TRBV4-2 with TRBJ1-1, with 9 positions matching TRBD1. Germline values: CDR1 LGHNA, CDR2 YNFKEQ. CDR3 length: 14 residues. J lost 7 bases, V lost 4 bases, and 7 bases had no gene match. CDR3 DNA: TGTGCCAGCAGCCCGACAGGGGGGCGAGATGAAGCTTTCTTT. It is translated as CASSPTGGRDEAFF.

The CDR3 reads CASSLAAGTYGYTF. The CDR3 nucleotides are TGCGCCAGCAGCTTGGCGGCAGGGACCTATGGCTACACCTTC. This chain uses TRBV5-1 with TRBJ1-2; D perhaps matches TRBD1 (5 bases). The CDR3 length is 14 residues. Germline V gene sequence: CDR1 SGHRS, CDR2 YFSETQ. V was pared by 0 bases and J by 4 bases, with 10 bases between.

V gene TRBV10-3 combines with J gene TRBJ2-4; D may match TRBD1 or TRBD2 (5 bases each). V lost 8 bases, J lost 9 bases, and 14 bases lay in between. Germline V gene data show CDR1 as ENHRY and CDR2 as SYGVKD. CDR3 length equals 12 residues. This CDR3 reads CAIRDTQGIQYF. The CDR3 coding sequence is TGTGCCATCCGGGATACTCAGGGCATTCAGTACTTC.